This is a list of T cell receptor beta chains from one sample in a study of CXCR3-negative and CXCR3-positive naive CD8 T cells. Following a re-call of the 5' RACE reads, TCRdb has one entry per CDR3 protein and lacks DNA. The sample has tens of thousands of distinct CDR3 sequences. The sequencing sample was made of naive CXCR3- CD8+ T cells from blood. The receptors originated from a human donor in good health. Some clones in this sample may be carry-over from other donors' samples. Both conserved end residues are part of each CDR3. Each record gives: V gene, J gene, CDR3 protein.

>TRBV5-1|TRBJ2-7
CASSLGQVPYEQYF
>TRBV28|TRBJ2-5
CASSGRLAGDMETQYF
>TRBV23-1|TRBJ2-1
CASSQSPGQGHNEQFF
>TRBV7-9|TRBJ2-1
CASSPDHVGVRGNEQFF
>TRBV24-1|TRBJ2-7
CATGPTIDSHVKNPEPKAYEQYF
>TRBV29-1|TRBJ2-7
CSARAPTYRGQGFLSYEQYF
>TRBV28|TRBJ1-5
CASSSTGSNQPQHF
>TRBV13|TRBJ2-1
CASSLERGGYNEQFF
>TRBV18|TRBJ1-1
CASSPPGNTEAFF
>TRBV14|TRBJ2-5
CASSHTQETQYF
>TRBV3-1|TRBJ2-4
CASSQASPGLLLAKNIQYF
>TRBV6-4|TRBJ2-1
CASSDSTGTRTSNEQFF
>TRBV5-1|TRBJ2-3
CASSLYFGADTQYF
>TRBV12-3/TRBV12-4|TRBJ1-1
CASSPSGNTEAFF
>TRBV15|TRBJ2-1
CATSRAPSGSSYNEQFF
>TRBV12-3/TRBV12-4|TRBJ2-7
CASSEGSPLYYEQYF
>TRBV7-2|TRBJ2-1
CASSFQGYNEQFF
>TRBV29-1|TRBJ2-1
CSVRPRASHNEQFF
>TRBV25-1|TRBJ1-5
CASSEYSSDKPQHF
>TRBV29-1|TRBJ2-1
CSVEGGRVDEQFF
>TRBV21-1|TRBJ2-5
CASSKVLTDRRQETQYF
>TRBV30|TRBJ1-1
CAWKIDRRSEAFF
>TRBV9|TRBJ2-1
CASSEGYNEQFF
>TRBV12-3/TRBV12-4|TRBJ2-5
CASSLPYQTQYF
>TRBV29-1|TRBJ2-2
CSALAGANTGELFF
>TRBV10-2|TRBJ1-5
CASSEGFQPQHF
>TRBV5-1|TRBJ1-6
CASSLEQGSSYNSPLHF
>TRBV15|TRBJ2-2
CATRLEAFGTGELFF
>TRBV29-1|TRBJ2-7
CSVELGLAGGYEQYF
>TRBV6-5|TRBJ2-5
CASSPGQGRETQYF
>TRBV20-1|TRBJ2-1
CSANQQGLSLAGDNEQFF
>TRBV5-1|TRBJ2-5
CASSLASGAGETQYF
>TRBV12-3/TRBV12-4|TRBJ2-1
CASRGTFSYNEQFF
>TRBV7-6|TRBJ1-5
CASSRDRENQPQHF
>TRBV6-2/TRBV6-3|TRBJ2-2
CASSYSEEYTGELFF
>TRBV12-3/TRBV12-4|TRBJ2-7
CASSTGLAEAYEQYF
>TRBV29-1|TRBJ1-1
CSGGLGTEAFF
>TRBV7-8|TRBJ2-3
CASGWGAEGTDTQYF
>TRBV29-1|TRBJ2-7
CSGGSSYEQYF
>TRBV28|TRBJ2-5
CATSLRGDQETQYF
>TRBV28|TRBJ2-1
CASSSPGLAGHSSYNEQFF
>TRBV12-3/TRBV12-4|TRBJ2-7
CASSPSGSGGTYEQYF
>TRBV12-3/TRBV12-4|TRBJ2-6
CASSSGGVGANVLTF
>TRBV7-3|TRBJ2-1
CASRGGGYNEQFF
>TRBV10-3|TRBJ2-7
CAIRLAVGSYEQYF
>TRBV28|TRBJ2-4
CASSFGIAKNIQYF
>TRBV29-1|TRBJ2-5
CSVEDLPRTSGPQETQYF